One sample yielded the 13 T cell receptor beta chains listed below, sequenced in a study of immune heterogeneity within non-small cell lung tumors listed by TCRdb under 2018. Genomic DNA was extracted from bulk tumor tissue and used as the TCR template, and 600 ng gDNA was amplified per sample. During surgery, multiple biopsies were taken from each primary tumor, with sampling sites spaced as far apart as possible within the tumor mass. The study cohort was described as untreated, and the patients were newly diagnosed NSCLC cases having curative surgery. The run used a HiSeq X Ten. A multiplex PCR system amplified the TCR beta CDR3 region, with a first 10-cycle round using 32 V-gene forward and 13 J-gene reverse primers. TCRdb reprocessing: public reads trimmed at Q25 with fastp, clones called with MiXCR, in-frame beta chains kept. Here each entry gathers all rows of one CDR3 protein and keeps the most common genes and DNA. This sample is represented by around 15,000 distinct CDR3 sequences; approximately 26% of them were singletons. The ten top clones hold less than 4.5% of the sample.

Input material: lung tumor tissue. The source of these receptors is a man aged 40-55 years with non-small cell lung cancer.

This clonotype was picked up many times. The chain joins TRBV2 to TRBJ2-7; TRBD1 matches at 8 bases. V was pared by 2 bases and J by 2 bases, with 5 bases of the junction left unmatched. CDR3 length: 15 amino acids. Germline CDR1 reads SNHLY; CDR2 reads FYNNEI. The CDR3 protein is CASSEQAGGAYEQYF. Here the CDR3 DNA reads TGTGCCAGCAGTGAACAGGCAGGGGGCGCCTACGAGCAGTACTTC.

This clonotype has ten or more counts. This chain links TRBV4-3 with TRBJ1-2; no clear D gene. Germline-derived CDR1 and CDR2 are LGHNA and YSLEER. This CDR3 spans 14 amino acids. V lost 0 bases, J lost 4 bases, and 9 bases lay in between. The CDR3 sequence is CASSQDQDGYGYTF. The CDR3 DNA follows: TGCGCCAGCAGCCAAGATCAGGACGGCTATGGCTACACCTTC.

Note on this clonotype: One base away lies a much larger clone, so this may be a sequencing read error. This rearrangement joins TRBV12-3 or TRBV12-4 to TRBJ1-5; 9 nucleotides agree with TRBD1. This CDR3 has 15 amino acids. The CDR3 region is CASSRGQGVDHPQHF. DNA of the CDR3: TGTGCCAGCAGCCGGGGACAGGGCGTGGATCATCCCCAGCATTTT.

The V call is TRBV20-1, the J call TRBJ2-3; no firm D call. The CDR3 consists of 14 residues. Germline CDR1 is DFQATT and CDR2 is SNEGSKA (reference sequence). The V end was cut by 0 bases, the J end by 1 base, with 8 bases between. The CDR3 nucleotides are TGCAGTGCTAGAGATTTAGAGGGCACAGATACGCAGTATTTT. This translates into CSARDLEGTDTQYF.

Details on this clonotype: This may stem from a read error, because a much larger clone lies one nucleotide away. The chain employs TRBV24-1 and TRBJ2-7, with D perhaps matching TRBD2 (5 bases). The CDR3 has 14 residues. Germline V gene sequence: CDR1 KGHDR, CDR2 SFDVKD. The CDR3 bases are TGTGCCACCAGTGATTTAGGACTGGCCTACGAGCAGTGCTTC. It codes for CATSDLGLAYEQCF.

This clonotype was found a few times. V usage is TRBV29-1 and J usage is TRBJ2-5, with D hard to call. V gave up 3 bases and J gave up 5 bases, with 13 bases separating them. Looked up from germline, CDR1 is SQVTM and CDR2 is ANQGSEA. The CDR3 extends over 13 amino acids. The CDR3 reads CSVDEEARETQYF. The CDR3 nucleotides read TGCAGCGTTGATGAGGAAGCCAGGGAGACCCAGTACTTC. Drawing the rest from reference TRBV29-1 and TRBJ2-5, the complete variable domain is SAVISQKPSRDICQRGTSLTIQCQVDSQVTMMFWYRQQPGQSLTLIATANQGSEATYESGFVIDKFPISRPNLTFSTLTVSNMSPEDSSIYLCSVDEEARETQYFGPGTRLLVL.

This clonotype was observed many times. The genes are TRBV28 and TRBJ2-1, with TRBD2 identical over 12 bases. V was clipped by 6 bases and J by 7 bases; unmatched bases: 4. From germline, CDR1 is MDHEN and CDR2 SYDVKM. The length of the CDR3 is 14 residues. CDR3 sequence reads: CASSRTSGENEQFF. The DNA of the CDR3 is TGTGCCAGCAGCCGGACTAGCGGGGAGAATGAGCAGTTCTTC. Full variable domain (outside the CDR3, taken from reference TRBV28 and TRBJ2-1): DVKVTQSSRYLVKRTGEKVFLECVQDMDHENMFWYRQDPGLGLRLIYFSYDVKMKEKGDIPEGYSVSREKKERFSLILESASTNQTSMYLCASSRTSGENEQFFGPGTRLTVL.

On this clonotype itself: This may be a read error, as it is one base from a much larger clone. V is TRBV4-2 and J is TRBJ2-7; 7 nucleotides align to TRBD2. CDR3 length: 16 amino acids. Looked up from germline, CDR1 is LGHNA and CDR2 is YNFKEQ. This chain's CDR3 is CVSSQEGPAGRGEQYF. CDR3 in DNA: TGTGTCAGCAGCCAAGAGGGTCCAGCGGGAAGAGGCGAGCAGTACTTC.

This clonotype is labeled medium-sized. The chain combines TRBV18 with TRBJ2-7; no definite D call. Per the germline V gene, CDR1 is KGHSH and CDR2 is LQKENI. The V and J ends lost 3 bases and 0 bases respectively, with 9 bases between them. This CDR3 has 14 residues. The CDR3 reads CASSPEPGSYEQYF. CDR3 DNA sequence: TGTGCCAGCTCACCCGAACCAGGCTCCTACGAGCAGTACTTC.

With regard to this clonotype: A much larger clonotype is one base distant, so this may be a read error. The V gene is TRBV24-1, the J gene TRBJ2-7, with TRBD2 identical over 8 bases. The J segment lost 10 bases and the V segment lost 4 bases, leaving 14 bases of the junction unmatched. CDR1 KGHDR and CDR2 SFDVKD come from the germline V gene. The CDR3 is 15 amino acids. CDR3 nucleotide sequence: TGTGCCACCAGTGACACATTGCGAGGTAGCGGGAACCAGTACTTC. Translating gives CATSDTLRGSGNQYF.

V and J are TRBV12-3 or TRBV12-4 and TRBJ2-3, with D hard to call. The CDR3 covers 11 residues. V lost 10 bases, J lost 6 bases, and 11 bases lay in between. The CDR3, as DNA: TGTGCCACCTCGAACACTGATACGCAGTATTTT. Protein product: CATSNTDTQYF.

The CDR3, as DNA: TGTGCCTGGAGCTTACCCTTTTCCTCGGCCGAGCAGTACTTC. This translates into CAWSLPFSSAEQYF. The chain recombines TRBV30 with TRBJ2-7; D is uncertain. The V gene lost 3 bases and the J gene lost 6 bases, with 18 bases spanning the gap. This CDR3 spans 14 amino acids. Germline loops: CDR1 GTSNPN, CDR2 SVGIG (reference sequence).

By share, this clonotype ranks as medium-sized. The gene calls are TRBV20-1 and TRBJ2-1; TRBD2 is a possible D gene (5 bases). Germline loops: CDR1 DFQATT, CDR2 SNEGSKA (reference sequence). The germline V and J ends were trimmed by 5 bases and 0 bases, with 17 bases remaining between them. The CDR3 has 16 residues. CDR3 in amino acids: CSAAMGITSSYNEQFF. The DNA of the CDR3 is TGCAGTGCTGCAATGGGGATTACTAGCTCCTACAATGAGCAGTTCTTC.